This T cell receptor (beta chain) was profiled in a study of OX40 agonist ivuxolimab in advanced cancers. A note on the overall study: Ivuxolimab was an agonistic, fully human IgG2 monoclonal antibody directed against OX40 (CD134), a costimulatory receptor. The purpose of peripheral TCRbeta sequencing was to test whether ivuxolimab changed TCR sequence diversity and led to clonal T-cell expansion. Patients were allowed to have had prior anti-PD-1, anti-PD-L1 or anti-CTLA-4 therapy, and around two fifths of the dose-escalation patients had been treated with checkpoint inhibitors. Intravenous ivuxolimab was administered to patients every 2 weeks at six dose levels: 0.01, 0.1, 0.3, 1.5, 3 and 10 mg/kg. The paper covers the monotherapy dose-escalation part of the phase I ivuxolimab trial, which included N ≈ 50 patients. Partial responses occurred in three dose-escalation patients, of whom one had hepatocellular carcinoma and two had cutaneous melanoma. Of the 50 to 55 patients in dose escalation, around 19 had hepatocellular carcinoma, roughly 15 had melanoma, 9 had renal cell carcinoma and 9 had head and neck cancer. In the dose-escalation cohort, more than 75% of patients were male, and the mean age was around 60 years, with a range of 23 to 79.

Results the study describes overall, beyond this receptor: At doses from 0.1 to 3.0 mg/kg, clonal expansion was seen in both CD4+ and CD8+ blood T cells between baseline and week 6. Which antigens the clonally expanded peripheral T cells were specific for was not determined. Low levels of normalized T-cell clonal expansion were also seen in some patients who did not respond. In partial responders in the 0.1-3.0 mg/kg groups, normalized peripheral clonal expansion was found to be among the lowest, especially among CD8+ T cells. After ivuxolimab, CD8+ T cells had more expanded clones than CD4+ T cells on average.

The trial excluded patients who had a history of autoimmune disease or were on systemic immunosuppression. Peripheral blood for TCR sequencing was drawn from every dose cohort at baseline, at cycle 4 day 1 and at cycle 7 day 1. The samples were taken from a phase I, first-in-human, multicenter, open-label dose-escalation trial of ivuxolimab. Adults with locally advanced or metastatic melanoma, renal cell, hepatocellular, or head and neck squamous cell carcinoma were enrolled in the trial. Before TCR sequencing, CD4+ and CD8+ T cells were separately sorted from peripheral blood. Genomic DNA was extracted from sorted cells for sequencing of the TCRbeta CDR3 region. The immunoSEQ Assay was used to sequence the TCRbeta CDR3 regions. The table was pulled from immuneACCESS by TCRdb, which kept in-frame rearrangements only. Such tables lose some clones; where checked, under half of the loss comes from unresolved V genes, and the rest has no known cause. Here the sample has roughly 60,000 clones; around 86% occur a single time. The top ten constitute around 3.7% of the sample.

V gives up 5 bases and J gives up 6 bases, and the segment between their germline ends measures 20 bases. Sequences MNHEY (CDR1) and SVGAGI (CDR2) are obtained from the germline V gene. From the cysteine through the phenylalanine, the CDR3 covers 15 amino acids. Just the 45-base CDR3 DNA is kept, in frame starting at base 1. Note on this clone: This clone's antigen is unknown. No much larger clonotype is one base removed from it; base qualities were not supplied.

Sequenced material: CD4+ or CD8+ T cells sorted from blood, taken in a trial of the OX40 agonist ivuxolimab. The TCR originated in an adult with an advanced solid tumor such as melanoma, head and neck, liver or kidney cancer. This chain joins TRBV6-5 to TRBJ2-7; the D gene is perhaps TRBD2, from 5 matching bases. The CDR3 region reads CASSADPGIKGEQYF. In nucleotides, the sequence is TGTGCCAGCAGTGCTGATCCCGGGATTAAGGGCGAGCAGTACTTC.